This is a list of T cell receptor beta chains from one sample in a study of beta chain features in type 1 diabetes. TCRdb keeps only in-frame clones here, not all; method: immunoSEQ multiplex PCR. The sample has more than 300,000 clones, approximately 12% seen once; the top ten hold under 0.02%. The sample was naive CD4+ T cells from blood. These receptors were obtained from a man younger than 35 in good health. Each CDR3 is given with its conserved first and last residue. D genes are given only for firm matches. A row's size may be missing; if present it is once, few, many or a size class.

d_gene,abundance,len,j_gene,v_gene,CDR3aa,CDR3nt
.,few,15,TRBJ2-6,TRBV2,CASSEMSSGANVLTF,TGTGCCAGCAGTGAGATGAGCTCTGGGGCCAACGTCCTGACTTTC
.,few,15,TRBJ2-2,TRBV7-3,CASSRGPADTGELFF,TGTGCCAGCAGCCGAGGGCCGGCTGACACCGGGGAGCTGTTTTTT
TRBD1,.,13,TRBJ2-2,TRBV29-1,CSVLTGVTGELFF,TGCAGCGTCTTGACAGGGGTTACCGGGGAGCTGTTTTTT
TRBD2,few,16,TRBJ2-7,TRBV5-1,CASSPGGTSGIAEQYF,TGCGCCAGCAGCCCCGGAGGGACTAGCGGGATTGCTGAGCAGTACTTC
.,.,12,TRBJ2-1,TRBV6-6,CASSRGRYEQFF,TGTGCCAGCAGCCGCGGTAGGTATGAGCAGTTCTTC
.,few,15,TRBJ2-2,TRBV2,CASSVYQGGTGELFF,TGTGCCAGCAGTGTTTACCAGGGAGGCACCGGGGAGCTGTTTTTT
.,.,14,TRBJ2-2,TRBV29-1,CSVPQTSDTGELFF,TGCAGCGTTCCCCAAACTAGTGACACCGGGGAGCTGTTTTTT
.,.,14,TRBJ1-1,TRBV6-5,CASSSQVLDTEAFF,TGTGCCAGCAGTTCTCAGGTTTTGGACACTGAAGCTTTCTTT
.,.,15,TRBJ2-7,TRBV6-1,CASSQRGGQVYEQYF,TGTGCCAGCAGTCAGAGGGGGGGACAGGTATACGAGCAGTACTTC
.,.,13,TRBJ1-5,TRBV30,CAWSVAGRQPQHF,TGTGCCTGGAGTGTAGCGGGACGGCAGCCCCAGCATTTT
TRBD1,.,13,TRBJ2-3,TRBV29-1,CSEYRGRTDTQYF,TGCAGCGAGTACAGGGGGCGGACAGATACGCAGTATTTT